The rows below give T cell receptor beta chains drawn from one sample of a study of tumor and adjacent non-tumor tissue in lung cancer. TCRdb itself ran the multiplex PCR reads through MiXCR, one entry per CDR3 protein. Of around 200,000 distinct CDR3 sequences in the sample, 70% to 75% are singletons; the top ten hold about 25%. Sequenced: lung tumor tissue. These receptors originate from a man aged 60 to 69 with non-small cell lung cancer. Both conserved end residues are part of each CDR3. A D gene is named only where the DNA matches it firmly. Where a row states a size, it is once, few, many or the class of an expanded clone; other rows omit it.

CDR3nt	CDR3aa	abundance	d_gene	v_gene	j_gene
TGTGCCAGCAGGGCGGTTAGGAAGGGGTACACTGAAGCTTTCTTT	CASRAVRKGYTEAFF	few	-	TRBV6-1	TRBJ1-1
TGTGCCAGCAGCCGATCACGGGTCAGGGCGGACACCGGGGAGCTGTTTTTT	CASSRSRVRADTGELFF	-	-	TRBV11-2	TRBJ2-2
TGTGCCAGCAGCACCCCGATGAGGGTTTACAAGCAGTACTTC	CASSTPMRVYKQYF	-	-	TRBV11-3	TRBJ2-7
TGCAGCGTTTCAGGGGGCCGGGGCTACACCTTC	CSVSGGRGYTF	many	TRBD1	TRBV29-1	TRBJ1-2
TGTGCCAGCAGCGGACAGATTAACGGTGAAGCTTTCTTT	CASSGQINGEAFF	many	-	TRBV6-2/TRBV6-3	TRBJ1-1
TGTGTCACGATAGGGACAGTAACCCTTCAGGCTTTCTTT	CVTIGTVTLQAFF	-	TRBD1	TRBV6-1	TRBJ1-1
TGCAGTGCTGAAAGACTAGCGGGGGACGGGGCAGATACGCAGTATTTT	CSAERLAGDGADTQYF	many	TRBD2	TRBV20-1	TRBJ2-3
TGTGCCAGCAGTGGACGGGAGAGATACAATGAGCAGTTCTTC	CASSGRERYNEQFF	-	-	TRBV6-2/TRBV6-3	TRBJ2-1
TGTGCCAGCAGTTTGGGGGGCAGCTCGGAGACCCAGTACTTC	CASSLGGSSETQYF	-	-	TRBV12-3/TRBV12-4	TRBJ2-5
TGCAGTGTTTCCTGGACTAGCGCCTACGAGCAGTACTTC	CSVSWTSAYEQYF	-	TRBD2	TRBV20-1	TRBJ2-7
TGTGCCAGCAGCTCGACCCCCGGGCTCGACTACAAGCAGTACTTC	CASSSTPGLDYKQYF	once	-	TRBV11-2	TRBJ2-7
TGCGCCAGCATGGAGACACCCCAGTCCTACGAGCAGTACTTC	CASMETPQSYEQYF	few	-	TRBV4-1	TRBJ2-7
TGTGCCTGGAGGGGGACCGGGACAGGGGTCTATGGCTACACCTTC	CAWRGTGTGVYGYTF	many	TRBD1	TRBV30	TRBJ1-2
TGTGCCAGCAATGAAAGGCCGGGGGACACTGAAGCTTTCTTT	CASNERPGDTEAFF	-	-	TRBV6-1	TRBJ1-1
TGTGCCAGCAGCAATCCCCATGGACAGATCTGGGCCACTATTGTCCAGGCAACTAATGAAAAACTGTTTTTT	CASSNPHGQIWATIVQATNEKLFF	-	-	TRBV21-1	TRBJ1-4
TGCGCCAGCAGCCGAGGACCCAACACAGATACGCAGTATTTT	CASSRGPNTDTQYF	-	-	TRBV4-2	TRBJ2-3
TGTGCCGATAGGTGGCTGATGCTGAATCAGCCCCAGCATTTT	CADRWLMLNQPQHF	-	-	TRBV5-3	TRBJ1-5
TGCAGTGCTAGAGACAGGGGCAGCTTGAACACTGAAGCTTTCTTT	CSARDRGSLNTEAFF	-	-	TRBV20-1	TRBJ1-1
TGTGCCAGTAGCTTAGTGTTCCCATACGAGCAGTACTTC	CASSLVFPYEQYF	-	-	TRBV7-9	TRBJ2-7
TGTGTCAGCTCGTTTACTATGGATTCACCCCTCCACTTT	CVSSFTMDSPLHF	-	-	TRBV12-3/TRBV12-4	TRBJ1-6
TGTGCCAGCAGCCGTATCCAGTCGACGGGGTATTTT	CASSRIQSTGYF	-	-	TRBV11-2	TRBJ2-3
TGTGCCAGCAGTTCGGCCCCCTCCTACGAGCAGCACTTC	CASSSAPSYEQHF	-	-	TRBV12-3/TRBV12-4	TRBJ2-7
TGCGCCAGCAGCCAAGACCTCGGCGGGGTTCCGTTTCAGCCTCAGCATTTT	CASSQDLGGVPFQPQHF	-	-	TRBV4-1	TRBJ1-5
TGTGCCTGCAGTTTTCTGGGCTTCAATCCGCCCCAGCATTTT	CACSFLGFNPPQHF	-	-	TRBV12-3/TRBV12-4	TRBJ1-5
TGTGCCAGCAGCTGGAGCGGGACAGATAATGAAAAACTGTTTTTT	CASSWSGTDNEKLFF	few	TRBD1	TRBV7-8	TRBJ1-4
TGCAGTGTTAGTATCGGAGCCTACGAGCAGTACTTC	CSVSIGAYEQYF	-	-	TRBV20-1	TRBJ2-7
TGTGCCAGCAGTGATGGAGGGGGGAACACTGAAGCTTTCTTT	CASSDGGGNTEAFF	many	-	TRBV6-2/TRBV6-3	TRBJ1-1
TGCGCCAGCAGCGGGTCGACTATGGGCGGTTCCTACGAGCAGTACTTC	CASSGSTMGGSYEQYF	-	-	TRBV5-1	TRBJ2-7
TGTGCCAGCAGTGCCCCAGGGTGGACTGAAGCTTTCTTT	CASSAPGWTEAFF	many	-	TRBV6-1	TRBJ1-1
TGCGGTGCGCGGACAGGGGCCGTAACCACAGATATGCAGTATTTT	CGARTGAVTTDMQYF	-	TRBD1	TRBV20-1	TRBJ2-3
TGTGCCAGCAGTTACTTTCTGGGACAAGGCCATGAGCAGTTCTTC	CASSYFLGQGHEQFF	-	-	TRBV6-5	TRBJ2-1
TGTGCCAGCAGCTTAGATAGCGGGAGGGCCGGAGAGACCCAGTACTTC	CASSLDSGRAGETQYF	many	TRBD2	TRBV11-3	TRBJ2-5
TGCAGCGTTGTCGGCGGTGACGGCTACACCTTC	CSVVGGDGYTF	many	-	TRBV29-1	TRBJ1-2
TGTGCCAGCAGCTGGAACTCCTACGAGCAGTACTTC	CASSWNSYEQYF	few	-	TRBV5-4	TRBJ2-7
TGTGCCAGCAGCTTGGCCGGAGGGGGCCAAGTTACGCAGTATTTT	CASSLAGGGQVTQYF	-	-	TRBV5-6	TRBJ2-3
TGTGCCAGCAGTGAGCGGGAGAGAAGAGAGCAGTTCTTC	CASSERERREQFF	-	TRBD2	TRBV6-6	TRBJ2-1
TGCGCCAGCAGCCAAGACGGTCAGGCGGATTATGGCTACACCTTC	CASSQDGQADYGYTF	many	-	TRBV4-1	TRBJ1-2
TGTGCCAGCAGTCCCTTACTAGCGGGGGCCCCGGGGTATTTT	CASSPLLAGAPGYF	-	TRBD2	TRBV2	TRBJ2-3
TGCGCCAGCAGTGAGCCGACCCAGGGGAGTGAAAAACTGTTTTTT	CASSEPTQGSEKLFF	many	-	TRBV10-2	TRBJ1-4
TGTGCCAGTAGTTACGTTACTAGCGGGAGCAGGGACAAAGAGACCCAGTACTTC	CASSYVTSGSRDKETQYF	once	TRBD2	TRBV6-2/TRBV6-3	TRBJ2-5
TGTGCCAGCAGCTTCCCAACCAGGAACACTGAAACTTTCTTT	CASSFPTRNTETFF	-	-	TRBV5-5	TRBJ1-1
TGCAGCGTTGGGTCCGGGGCTAATGAAAAACTGTTTTTT	CSVGSGANEKLFF	-	-	TRBV29-1	TRBJ1-4